Below, 20 T cell receptor beta chains from the same sample are listed, as sequenced in a study of T cell responses to AZD1222 COVID-19 vaccine (dated by TCRdb to the early 2020s). In the paper's terms, the time point label means: baseline before first vaccination. Libraries were made using the immunoSEQ multiplex PCR assay. TCRdb re-hosts the immuneACCESS table, in-frame sequences only. Its copies lack some clones; in the studies checked, an unresolved V gene accounts for under half of them, and the cause for the rest is not known. The sample table shows tens of thousands of clones, and less than 90% are seen once. The leading ten clones occupy approximately 19% of the sample. Sequencing used peripheral blood, obtained on day 0 of AZD1222 vaccination. The receptors derive from an adult in good health.

This sequence joins TRBV7-8 and TRBJ2-7; 7 nucleotides agree with TRBD2. The V and J ends lost 2 bases and 5 bases, in that order; junction bases with no gene match: 6. The CDR3 is 14 amino acids. Germline lookup yields CDR1 SGHVS and CDR2 FQNEAQ. In DNA, the CDR3 is TGTGCCAGCAGCTTAATCCAGGGAGGGAACGAGCAGTACTTC. Protein product: CASSLIQGGNEQYF. Supplemented by reference TRBV7-8 and TRBJ2-7, the full variable domain reads GAGVSQSPRYKVAKRGQDVALRCDPISGHVSLFWYQQALGQGPEFLTYFQNEAQLDKSGLPSDRFFAERPEGSVSTLKIQRTQQEDSAVYLCASSLIQGGNEQYFGPGTRLTVT.

The chain joins TRBV11-2 to TRBJ1-2; TRBD1 agrees at 7 bases. The CDR3 spans 15 residues. CDR1 is SGHAT and CDR2 is FQNNGV in the germline V gene. V was clipped by 5 bases and J by 1 base; unmatched bases: 7. The CDR3 here is CASSVTQGSNYGYTF. Written as DNA, the CDR3 is TGTGCCAGCAGCGTCACACAGGGGAGTAACTATGGCTACACCTTC. Combining the CDR3 with reference TRBV11-2 and TRBJ1-2 gives the whole variable domain EAGVAQSPRYKIIEKRQSVAFWCNPISGHATLYWYQQILGQGPKLLIQFQNNGVVDDSQLPKDRFSAERLKGVDSTLKIQPAKLEDSAVYLCASSVTQGSNYGYTFGSGTRLTVV.

This clone was found once. J is TRBJ1-2 and V is TRBV18; tentative D call: TRBD1 (6 bases). V lost 3 bases, J lost 0 bases, and 20 bases lay in between. CDR1 and CDR2 (germline): KGHSH, LQKENI. The CDR3 spans 18 residues. CDR3 nucleotide sequence: TGTGCCAGCTCACCCCGGGTAACAGGGATATCGGCTAACTATGGCTACACCTTC. It specifies CASSPRVTGISANYGYTF.

The J gene is TRBJ2-3, the V gene TRBV29-1; no firm D call. Per germline, CDR1 SQVTM and CDR2 ANQGSEA. The CDR3 length is 15 residues. The V end was cut by 7 bases, the J end by 2 bases, with 19 bases between. Here the CDR3 DNA reads TGCAGCGGTACGACGGCACGAGCATCCACAGATACGCAGTATTTT. Translated: CSGTTARASTDTQYF.

This clone was seen a handful of times. The chain carries TRBV5-1 and TRBJ1-6; the match to TRBD1 covers 7 bases. Trimming at V came to 4 bases and at J to 7 bases, leaving 14 bases not matched to a gene. Per germline, CDR1 SGHRS and CDR2 YFSETQ. This CDR3 spans 17 amino acids. CDR3 in DNA: TGCGCCAGCAGCCCCGAGACAGGGAGCCCACCGAATTCACCCCTCCACTTT. Protein product: CASSPETGSPPNSPLHF.

This clone showed up just once. V is TRBV27 and J is TRBJ2-2; TRBD1 might be the D (6 bases). The V gene's germline CDR1 is MNHEY and CDR2 SMNVEV (reference sequence). This CDR3 has 16 amino acids. V lost 2 bases and J 5 bases, leaving 15 bases between the germline ends. CDR3 loop: CASSLRQGIGTGELFF. Here the CDR3 DNA reads TGTGCCAGCAGTTTACGCCAGGGGATAGGGACCGGGGAGCTGTTTTTT.

This chain connects TRBV3-1 (or the pseudogene TRBV3-2) to TRBJ2-3; possibly TRBD2 for D (6 bases). The CDR3 consists of 14 residues. Between the trimmed V and J ends, which lost 7 bases and 1 base, there was a span of 12 bases. Germline V gene data show CDR1 as LGHDT and CDR2 as YNNKEL (reference sequence). The CDR3 reads CASTGSYRTDTQYF. CDR3 nucleotide sequence: TGTGCCAGCACCGGGAGTTACCGCACAGATACGCAGTATTTT.

This chain joins TRBV5-1 and TRBJ1-1, with 10 bases identical to TRBD1. V gave up 4 bases and J gave up 5 bases; unmatched junction bases: 8. The CDR3 spans 15 residues. Germline V CDR1 and CDR2: SGHRS, YFSETQ. CDR3 sequence (DNA): TGCGCCAGCAGCGCGACAGGGGGCTGGGGTACTGAAGCTTTCTTT. This gives the protein CASSATGGWGTEAFF.

A few counts support this clone. The V and J genes are TRBV3-1 (or the pseudogene TRBV3-2) and TRBJ2-3; D gene ambiguous. The CDR3 is 12 residues long. Germline CDR1 is LGHDT and CDR2 is YNNKEL (reference sequence). V was shortened by 2 bases and J by 5 bases, with 5 bases between the two germline ends. CDR3 DNA: TGTGCCAGCAGCCAAAGGGAAGATACGCAGTATTTT. Amino acids: CASSQREDTQYF.

The chain has TRBV3-1 (or the pseudogene TRBV3-2) and TRBJ2-2; 7 bases match TRBD2. The CDR3 spans 17 residues. Unmatched junction bases numbered 7, after V lost 3 bases and J lost 0 bases. Germline V lookup: CDR1 LGHDT, CDR2 YNNKEL (reference sequence). As DNA, the CDR3 is TGTGCCAGCAGCCAGAGGACTAGGTTCTCGAACACCGGGGAGCTGTTTTTT. Its translation is CASSQRTRFSNTGELFF.

This sequence joins TRBV3-1 (or the pseudogene TRBV3-2) and TRBJ2-5, with 7 bases fitting TRBD2. Germline V gives CDR1 LGHDT, CDR2 YNNKEL (reference sequence). The CDR3 length is 13 residues. Trimming at V came to 7 bases and at J to 5 bases, leaving 7 bases not matched to a gene. CDR3 DNA: TGTGCCAGCACCCGGGGAGGGAAGGAGACCCAGTACTTC. Amino acids: CASTRGGKETQYF.

Regarding this clone: Other nucleotide sequences in the sample specify the same CDR3. The gene calls are TRBV5-1 and TRBJ2-3, with 7 bases matching TRBD1. The V gene's germline CDR1 is SGHRS and CDR2 YFSETQ. The CDR3 is made up of 13 amino acids. With V trimmed by 4 bases and J by 6 bases, 5 bases remained unmatched. CDR3 coding DNA: TGCGCCAGCAGCAACAGGGGCCGGGATACGCAGTATTTT. Its translation is CASSNRGRDTQYF.

The chain carries TRBV6-4 and TRBJ2-2; 7 positions match TRBD1. V dropped 0 bases and J dropped 1; count of bases not matched to a gene: 5. The CDR3 runs to 17 residues. Germline V gene data show CDR1 as MRHNA and CDR2 as SNTAGT. CDR3 amino acids: CASSDSFQGVNTGELFF. CDR3 DNA: TGTGCCAGCAGTGACTCCTTCCAGGGGGTGAACACCGGGGAGCTGTTTTTT.

The chain is built from TRBV2 and TRBJ2-7; D perhaps matches TRBD2 (6 bases). The CDR3 runs 14 residues. Between the trimmed V and J ends, which lost 10 bases and 1 base, there was a span of 17 bases. Germline-derived CDR1 and CDR2 are SNHLY and FYNNEI. CDR3 DNA: TGTGCCACCAAATTCCGGGGGTCTTCCTACGAGCAGTACTTC. As protein: CATKFRGSSYEQYF.

This clone was found once. J is TRBJ2-5 and V is TRBV27; 8 bases are a match to TRBD2. Trimming removed 5 bases from V and 6 bases from J; junction bases left unmatched: 11. Germline V CDR1 and CDR2: MNHEY, SMNVEV (reference sequence). The CDR3 loop spans 15 amino acids. The DNA for the CDR3 is TGTGCCAGCAGTCCCCTCGGGGGGGGGATAAAGACCCAGTACTTC. Translating it yields CASSPLGGGIKTQYF.

The chain links TRBV11-3 to TRBJ2-3; D uncertain. The CDR3 runs 15 residues. V was cut by 3 bases and J by 6 bases, with 16 bases left in between. Germline V CDR1 and CDR2: SGHNT, YENEEA. Here the CDR3 reads CASSFLGRTADTQYF. The DNA of the CDR3 is TGTGCCAGCAGCTTTTTGGGCCGGACGGCGGATACGCAGTATTTT.

The V and J genes are TRBV6-4 and TRBJ1-1; TRBD1 matches at 7 bases. There are 13 residues in the CDR3. Trimming at V came to 6 bases and at J to 1 base, leaving 2 bases not matched to a gene. CDR1 is MRHNA and CDR2 is SNTAGT in the germline V gene. CDR3 nucleotide sequence: TGTGCCAGCAGGAGGACAGGGAACACTGAAGCTTTCTTT. Amino acid sequence: CASRRTGNTEAFF.

The gene calls are TRBV25-1 and TRBJ1-6; no definite D call. The V and J ends lost 4 bases and 5 bases respectively, with 3 bases between them. Germline V CDR1 and CDR2: MGHDK, SYGVNS. The CDR3 length is 12 residues. The CDR3 sequence is CASSGDNSPLHF. Here the CDR3 DNA reads TGTGCCAGCAGTGGCGATAATTCACCCCTCCACTTT.

A single count supports this clone. The chain employs TRBV12-3 or TRBV12-4 and TRBJ1-1; no reliable D call. V lost 4 bases and J 3 bases, leaving 3 bases between the germline ends. The CDR3 is made up of 11 amino acids. CDR3 in DNA: TGTGCCAGCAGTTCTTACACTGAAGCTTTCTTT. Protein sequence: CASSSYTEAFF.

The chain links TRBV5-5 to TRBJ2-3; weak D call: TRBD2 (6 bases). Trimming pared 0 bases from V and 1 base from J, leaving 9 bases between. There are 15 residues in the CDR3. Germline V gene data show CDR1 as SGHKS and CDR2 as YYEKEE (reference sequence). The CDR3 reads CASSLGGIGTDTQYF. In nucleotides, the CDR3 is TGTGCCAGCAGCTTGGGCGGGATAGGCACAGATACGCAGTATTTT.